This T cell receptor beta chain was recovered during a study of T cell repertoires in cytomegalovirus infection (dated by TCRdb to the late 2010s). At the level of the whole study: The HLA type of each donor mattered for the analysis, because public TCR beta signatures pointed to carriage of CMV infection along with the matching HLA type. The investigation overall reported the following: In the ex vivo response, HLA-C-restricted CMV-specific TCR beta clonotypes were dominant, and in two of eight donors the single most frequent clonotype came from this HLA-C-restricted group. In both this cohort and an independent cohort of some 370 donors, the cumulative frequency of public TCR beta family members distinguished carriers of CMV infection plus the relevant HLA type.

This clonotype came up a few times. There is no known antigen for this receptor. Per-nucleotide qualities are absent, and no much larger clonotype sits a single base away. V is shortened by 4 bases, J by 4 bases, and the region joining them spans 20 bases. CDR1 LGHDT and CDR2 YNNKEL were looked up in the germline V gene (reference sequence). The CDR3 has 16 amino acids, counting the end cysteine and phenylalanine. CDR3 DNA only is kept here, 48 bases in frame from base 1. Data came from an Illumina HiSeq 1500. The public reads were reanalyzed by TCRdb: fastp trimming at Q25, MiXCR alignment, in-frame beta chains only. CDR3 protein sequences are deduplicated, and each keeps its most common genes and DNA. In this sample the table shows about 310,000 distinct CDR3 sequences, 17% of which occur a single time. The top ten hold around 13% of the sample.

The sample comprised PBMCs. The receptor chain draws on TRBV3-1 and TRBJ2-7; D gene: possibly TRBD2, on 5 matching bases. The TCR originated in a human donor in good health (CMV status not recorded). Some clones in this sample may be carry-over from other donors' samples. The CDR3 in this case is CASSRGTPSRRYEQYF. The nucleotide sequence reads TGTGCCAGCAGCCGAGGCACGCCTAGCCGACGATACGAGCAGTACTTC.